This TCR beta chain emerged from a study of blood T cell repertoires in COVID-19. Background on the study: T cells, B-cell-depleted T cells, or PBMCs supplied cDNA or gDNA.

This CDR3 contains 13 residues. Trimming removed 5 bases from V and 2 bases from J, with 8 bases in between. CDR1 and CDR2 from the germline V gene are ENHRY and SYGVKD. Enrollment of patients from Seattle took place during active infection, with longitudinal follow-up. Some clones are missing from TCRdb's copy, which holds only in-frame ones; the method was immunoSEQ multiplex PCR. The table shows 45,000 to 65,000 clones, with around 81% occurring only once. Sequencing was carried out using peripheral blood. V gene TRBV10-3 combines with J gene TRBJ2-3; no firm D call. This receptor was identified in a woman aged 80 or over with COVID-19, enrolled during active disease. CDR3 sequence: CAISHGHTDTQYF. CDR3 sequence (DNA): TGTGCCATCAGTCATGGCCACACAGATACGCAGTATTTT.